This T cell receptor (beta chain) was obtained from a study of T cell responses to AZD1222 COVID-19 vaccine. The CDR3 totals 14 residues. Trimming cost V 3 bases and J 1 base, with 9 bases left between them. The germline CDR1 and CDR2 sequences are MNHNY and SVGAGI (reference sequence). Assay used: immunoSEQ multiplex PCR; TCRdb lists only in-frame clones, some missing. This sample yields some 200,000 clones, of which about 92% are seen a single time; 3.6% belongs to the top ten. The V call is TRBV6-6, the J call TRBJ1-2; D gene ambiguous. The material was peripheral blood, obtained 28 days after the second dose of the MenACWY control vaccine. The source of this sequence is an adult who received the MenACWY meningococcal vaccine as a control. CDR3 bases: TGTGCCAGCAGTTATACCGCCGGTAACTATGGCTACACCTTC. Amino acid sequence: CASSYTAGNYGYTF.